These 3 T cell receptor beta chains share one sample of origin, sequenced in a study of blood T cell repertoires in COVID-19. Method: immunoSEQ multiplex PCR; TCRdb's copy keeps in-frame clones and lacks some. The sample holds some 230,000 clones, 70% to 85% seen once. Sequenced sample: PBMCs or T cells enriched from blood (not recorded which). The source of these receptors is a man between 35 and 55 years old who had recovered from COVID-19.

This clone was counted only a few times. V and J are TRBV5-1 and TRBJ1-2, with TRBD1 identical over 11 bases. CDR1 is SGHRS and CDR2 is YFSETQ in the germline V gene. CDR3 length: 15 residues. The V gene end was trimmed by 2 bases and the J gene end by 5 bases; junction bases not matched to a gene: 5. This chain's CDR3 is CASSFRDRGEYGYTF. The CDR3 DNA sequence: TGCGCCAGCAGCTTCCGGGACAGGGGGGAGTATGGCTACACCTTC.

This clone came up once. V gene TRBV6-5 combines with J gene TRBJ2-3; D gene uncertain. Per the germline V gene, CDR1 is MNHEY and CDR2 is SVGAGI. There are 14 residues in the CDR3. V was clipped by 6 bases and J by 2 bases, with 12 bases between them. The CDR3 DNA follows: TGTGCCAGCAGGGTATTACAGATCACAGATACGCAGTATTTT. This encodes CASRVLQITDTQYF.

The chain is built from TRBV27 and TRBJ2-5; 8 bases match TRBD1. CDR1 is MNHEY, CDR2 SMNVEV, per germline (reference sequence). The CDR3 runs 14 residues. Losses at the gene ends were 5 bases for V and 2 bases for J; bases not matched to a gene: 4. CDR3 DNA: TGTGCCAGCAGTGGGGACAGGCGACAAGAGACCCAGTACTTC. This sequence encodes CASSGDRRQETQYF.